Listed here are 5 T cell receptor beta chains from one sample, sequenced in a study of vaccination and CD4 T cells after COVID-19. Treatment given: roughly ten-day PBMC culture with coronavirus spike peptide pools or control peptides (ViraFEST assay). Their cognate antigens are unknown. Sequenced with the Oncomine TCR Beta short-read assay was DNA taken from cultured CD4+ T cells. TCRdb re-analysed the PCR reads in MiXCR, keeping a single row per CDR3 protein. This table has more than 15,000 distinct CDR3 sequences, approximately 50% appearing once. The specimen comprised CD4+ T cells from blood, cultured in vitro, sampled before SARS-CoV-2 vaccination. These receptors were obtained from a human donor who received a COVID-19 vaccine.

By share of the sample, this clonotype is medium-sized (0.01 to 0.1%). The chain has TRBV7-9 and TRBJ1-1, with D maybe TRBD1 (5 bases). The CDR3 has 14 amino acids. With 3 bases removed from V and 4 bases from J, the gap between germline ends came to 12 bases. Germline V gene data show CDR1 as SEHNR and CDR2 as FQNEAQ (reference sequence). In DNA form, the CDR3 reads TGTGCCAGCAGCTTCTTTGAGGGGCCCACTGAAGCTTTCTTT. It yields the protein CASSFFEGPTEAFF.

This sequence joins TRBV5-4 and TRBJ2-3, with TRBD2 matching over 7 bases. This CDR3 has 15 residues. V gave up 4 bases and J gave up 2 bases; unmatched junction bases: 7. Germline V gene data show CDR1 as SGHNT and CDR2 as YYREEE (reference sequence). The CDR3 sequence is CASSAGTTHTDTQYF. DNA of the CDR3: TGTGCCAGCAGCGCCGGGACTACCCACACAGATACGCAGTATTTT.

This clonotype was seen a handful of times. The chain employs TRBV6-5 and TRBJ1-1; maybe TRBD1 (6 bases). Germline V gene lookup returns CDR1 MNHEY and CDR2 SVGAGI. The CDR3 sequence is 16 residues long. The V and J ends lost 0 bases and 2 bases respectively, with 13 bases between them. The CDR3, as DNA: TGTGCCAGCAGTTACTCCAGGGGACTCCTAAACACTGAAGCTTTCTTT. Translating it yields CASSYSRGLLNTEAFF.

For the CDR3, the DNA is TGCAGTGCTAGAGATAACCCCGCCCTCCAAGAGACCCAGTACTTC. Residues: CSARDNPALQETQYF. The chain recombines TRBV20-1 with TRBJ2-5, with D unclear. Germline V CDR1 and CDR2: DFQATT, SNEGSKA (reference sequence). The CDR3 length is 15 residues. V was clipped by 0 bases and J by 1 base, with 12 bases between them.

J is TRBJ1-1 and V is TRBV5-1; perhaps TRBD1 as D (5 bases). V lost 2 bases to trimming and J lost 3 bases, with 17 bases between them. Germline V lookup: CDR1 SGHRS, CDR2 YFSETQ. CDR3 length: 16 residues. CDR3 nucleotides: TGCGCCAGCAGCTTTTGGCCAGGGAGTGAGGACACTGAAGCTTTCTTT. Encoded protein: CASSFWPGSEDTEAFF.